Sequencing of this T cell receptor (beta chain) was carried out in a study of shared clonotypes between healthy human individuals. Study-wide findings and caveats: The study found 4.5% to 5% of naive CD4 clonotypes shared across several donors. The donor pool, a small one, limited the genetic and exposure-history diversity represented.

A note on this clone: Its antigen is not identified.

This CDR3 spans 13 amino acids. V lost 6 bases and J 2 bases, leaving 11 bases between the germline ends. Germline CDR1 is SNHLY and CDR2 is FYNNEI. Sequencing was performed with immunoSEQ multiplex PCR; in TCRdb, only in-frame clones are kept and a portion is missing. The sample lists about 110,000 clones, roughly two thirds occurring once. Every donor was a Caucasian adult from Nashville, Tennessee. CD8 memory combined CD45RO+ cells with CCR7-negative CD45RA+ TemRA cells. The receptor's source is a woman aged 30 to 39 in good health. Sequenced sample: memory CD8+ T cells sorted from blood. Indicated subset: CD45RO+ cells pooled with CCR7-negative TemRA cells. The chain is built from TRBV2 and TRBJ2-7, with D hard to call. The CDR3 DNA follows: TGTGCCAGCAGCAGTTCGGTCCCCTACGAGCAGTACTTC. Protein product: CASSSSVPYEQYF.